These 10 T cell receptor beta chains were all obtained from the same sample, sequenced in a study of graft-versus-host responses after intestinal transplantation. Assay: immunoSEQ multiplex PCR; the TCRdb copy retains only in-frame clones and omits some. The sample has 19,000 or so clones; approximately 89% are singletons. The sample consisted of PBMCs, taken approximately 220 days after intestinal transplant. These receptors were obtained from a human patient who received an intestinal transplant, so some T cells may come from the graft donor.

The chain employs TRBV7-8 and TRBJ1-2; TRBD1 might be the D (5 bases). Trimming cost V 1 base and J 1 base, with 16 bases left between them. This CDR3 region has 17 residues. Germline-derived CDR1 and CDR2 are SGHVS and FQNEAQ. The CDR3 protein is CASSLDSSYQGNYGYTF. The CDR3 nucleotides read TGTGCCAGCAGCTTAGATTCTAGCTACCAGGGTAACTATGGCTACACCTTC.

The chain has TRBV21-1 and TRBJ1-5. TRBV21-1 constitutes a pseudogene. The CDR3 length is 15 residues. CDR3 sequence reads: CASSKRAKLNQPQHF. As DNA, the CDR3 is TGTGCCAGCAGCAAGAGGGCTAAACTCAATCAGCCCCAGCATTTT.

J is TRBJ2-7 and V is TRBV4-1; 10 positions match TRBD1. The junction had 8 bases not matched to a gene; V was cut back by 0 bases and J by 6 bases. This CDR3 region has 16 residues. Germline-derived CDR1 and CDR2 are MGHRA and YSYEKL. CDR3 region: CASSQDSSGQGVEQYF. The CDR3 region has the DNA TGCGCCAGCAGCCAAGATAGTTCCGGACAGGGGGTCGAGCAGTACTTC.

The chain couples TRBV5-4 to TRBJ2-7; 9 nucleotides align to TRBD2. V lost 4 bases and J lost 0; bases outside the gene matches: 8. The CDR3 totals 16 residues. Germline V gene lookup returns CDR1 SGHNT and CDR2 YYREEE (reference sequence). CDR3 in DNA: TGTGCCAGCAGCGATCCCCTTAGCGGGGGCTCCTACGAGCAGTACTTC. The encoded protein is CASSDPLSGGSYEQYF.

Comment on this clone: One end of the junction is discordant with germline, which a read error may explain. The V and J genes are TRBV27 and TRBJ2-1, with D unclear. Germline CDR1 reads MNHEY; CDR2 reads SMNVEV (reference sequence). CDR3 length: 13 residues. The CDR3 nucleotides are TGTGCCAACAGTTTACGATCGTTTAATGAGCAGTTCTTC. This sequence encodes CANSLRSFNEQFF.

In its sample, this clone was seen a few times. The rearrangement uses TRBV6-4 and TRBJ2-6; 13 nucleotides match TRBD2. After removal of 3 bases from V and 2 bases from J, the junction contained 1 base not matched to a gene. Looked up from germline, CDR1 is MRHNA and CDR2 is SNTAGT. CDR3 length: 17 residues. CDR3: CASSETSGGAGANVLTF. CDR3 nucleotide sequence: TGTGCCAGCAGTGAAACTAGCGGGGGGGCTGGGGCCAACGTCCTGACTTTC.

The CDR3 protein is CASSMGGSGTYEQYF. The DNA of the CDR3 is TGTGCCAGTAGTATGGGGGGATCGGGGACTTACGAGCAGTACTTC. The V gene is TRBV19, the J gene TRBJ2-7; a possible D gene is TRBD2 (6 bases). CDR1 and CDR2 (germline): LNHDA, SQIVND (reference sequence). Trimming cost V 3 bases and J 4 bases, with 16 bases left between them. The CDR3 totals 15 residues. The entire variable domain, with the rest obtained from reference TRBV19 and TRBJ2-7, is as follows: DGGITQSPKYLFRKEGQNVTLSCEQNLNHDAMYWYRQDPGQGLRLIYYSQIVNDFQKGDIAEGYSVSREKKESFPLTVTSAQKNPTAFYLCASSMGGSGTYEQYFGPGTRLTVT.

The chain links TRBV4-1 to TRBJ2-1, with TRBD1 matching 10 bases. The J segment lost 1 base and the V segment lost 5 bases, leaving 2 bases of the junction unmatched. The CDR3 loop spans 15 amino acids. CDR1 is MGHRA, CDR2 YSYEKL, per germline. CDR3 protein: CASSRTGGSYNEQFF. The CDR3 nucleotides are TGCGCCAGCAGCAGGACAGGGGGGTCCTACAATGAGCAGTTCTTC.

The rearrangement links TRBV19 to TRBJ2-3, with TRBD1 identical over 9 bases. The V segment lost 3 bases and the J segment 10 bases; nucleotides outside the gene matches: 14. The CDR3 is 16 amino acids. The germline CDR1 and CDR2 sequences are LNHDA and SQIVND (reference sequence). The CDR3 sequence: CASSILWDRAQFAQYF. CDR3 nucleotide sequence: TGTGCCAGTAGTATTTTATGGGACAGGGCCCAGTTTGCGCAGTATTTT.

The V and J genes are TRBV7-8 and TRBJ1-4; D is possibly TRBD1 (5 bases). This CDR3 region has 12 residues. The V gene's germline CDR1 is SGHVS and CDR2 FQNEAQ. The V and J ends lost 5 bases and 10 bases respectively, with 11 bases between them. The CDR3 DNA reads TGTGCCAGCAGCCCGGACGGGGCAAAACTGTTTTTT. This translates into CASSPDGAKLFF.